Listed here are 27 T cell receptor beta chains from one sample, sequenced in a study of cytomegalovirus exposure and HLA in healthy donors. Use of 60 Vbeta and 13 Jbeta primers characterized the PCR. Clones were sequenced by immunoSEQ multiplex PCR, and TCRdb holds only the in-frame ones, with some missing. This table has over 100,000 clones, approximately 87% appearing once. The sample was PBMCs. Every receptor here comes from a man aged 35 to 55 in good health and CMV-seronegative.

The rearrangement uses TRBV19 and TRBJ1-1, with D possibly being TRBD1 (6 bases). The CDR3 is 14 residues long. The ends were cut back, 5 bases at V and 3 bases at J, with 13 bases in the middle. Germline V gene lookup returns CDR1 LNHDA and CDR2 SQIVND (reference sequence). The CDR3 loop reads CASSPGQRDTEAFF. The DNA for the CDR3 is TGTGCCAGTAGTCCGGGACAACGAGACACTGAAGCTTTCTTT. Full variable domain (outside the CDR3, taken from reference TRBV19 and TRBJ1-1): DGGITQSPKYLFRKEGQNVTLSCEQNLNHDAMYWYRQDPGQGLRLIYYSQIVNDFQKGDIAEGYSVSREKKESFPLTVTSAQKNPTAFYLCASSPGQRDTEAFFGQGTRLTVV.

This chain links TRBV23-1 with TRBJ2-1; 9 bases match TRBD2. TRBV23-1 is noted as an ORF with a role that remains uncertain. The V segment lost 8 bases and the J segment 3 bases; nucleotides outside the gene matches: 8. This CDR3 is 15 amino acids long. CDR3 residues: CASYRAGGFYNEQFF. The CDR3 DNA reads as TGCGCCAGCTACCGGGCGGGAGGGTTCTACAATGAGCAGTTCTTC.

The chain joins TRBV12-2 to TRBJ1-6; TRBD1 is taken as the D call from the table, unchecked against the DNA. TRBV12-2 is flagged as a pseudogene. The length of the CDR3 is 14 residues. The CDR3 here is CVRDRASENSPLHF. In DNA, the CDR3 is TGTGTAAGGGACAGGGCAAGCGAGAATTCACCCCTCCACTTT.

V and J are TRBV5-4 and TRBJ1-2; D gene uncertain. The CDR3 totals 13 residues. From germline, CDR1 is SGHNT and CDR2 YYREEE (reference sequence). Between the trimmed V and J ends, which lost 0 bases and 7 bases, there was a span of 10 bases. CDR3 DNA sequence: TGTGCCAGCAGCTTGGCCACAACGCCTGGCTACACCTTC. Translation gives CASSLATTPGYTF.

The V and J genes are TRBV15 and TRBJ1-5; possible D gene TRBD1, 5 bases. The germline V gene has CDR1 LNHNV and CDR2 YYDKDF (reference sequence). This CDR3 has 15 residues. Deletions cut 2 bases from V and 7 bases from J, with 15 bases between. The CDR3 here is CATSRIDSGGQPQHF. The CDR3 bases are TGTGCCACCAGCAGAATAGACAGTGGCGGACAGCCCCAGCATTTT. The entire variable domain, with the rest obtained from reference TRBV15 and TRBJ1-5, is as follows: DAMVIQNPRYQVTQFGKPVTLSCSQTLNHNVMYWYQQKSSQAPKLLFHYYDKDFNNEADTPDNFQSRRPNTSFCFLDIRSPGLGDTAMYLCATSRIDSGGQPQHFGDGTRLSIL.

The CDR3 nucleotides read TGTGCCAGCAGCCAAACAGGGACTGGAAACACCATATATTTT. Residues: CASSQTGTGNTIYF. This chain uses TRBV6-5 with TRBJ1-3; possibly TRBD1 for D (6 bases). This CDR3 comprises 14 residues. The V gene lost 6 bases and the J gene lost 2 bases, with 11 bases spanning the gap. From germline, CDR1 is MNHEY and CDR2 SVGAGI.

The rearrangement uses TRBV9 and TRBJ2-6; 9 bases align to TRBD1. This CDR3 region has 18 residues. V lost 4 bases, J lost 2 bases, and 10 bases stayed unmatched. Germline V CDR1 and CDR2: SGDLS, YYNGEE. CDR3 sequence (DNA): TGTGCCAGCAGCCCTATGGACAGGGGCATGGCTGGGGCCAACGTCCTGACTTTC. The encoded protein is CASSPMDRGMAGANVLTF.

This clone was seen a few times. The J gene is TRBJ2-5, the V gene TRBV29-1, with a weak D call TRBD1 (6 bases). The CDR3 runs to 12 residues. V lost 4 bases, J lost 3 bases, and 9 bases lay in between. Germline CDR1 is SQVTM and CDR2 is ANQGSEA. The CDR3 loop is CSVGDTEETQYF. CDR3 bases: TGCAGCGTTGGGGACACCGAAGAGACCCAGTACTTC.

The genes are TRBV5-4 and TRBJ1-4; D remains unclear. The CDR3 is made up of 14 amino acids. Germline lookup yields CDR1 SGHNT and CDR2 YYREEE (reference sequence). V was pared by 4 bases and J by 0 bases, with 7 bases between. DNA for the CDR3: TGTGCCAGCAGCGCCACAGCAACTAATGAAAAACTGTTTTTT. Protein: CASSATATNEKLFF.

V and J are TRBV9 and TRBJ2-3; 14 bases align to TRBD2. Per germline, CDR1 SGDLS and CDR2 YYNGEE. J gave up 6 bases and V 3 bases, and 12 bases lay outside the gene matches. The CDR3 spans 18 residues. CDR3 DNA sequence: TGTGCCAGCAGCGCCGAATCCGGGACTAGCGGGAGAACTGATACGCAGTATTTT. Translated: CASSAESGTSGRTDTQYF.

The chain carries TRBV5-1 and TRBJ1-3; D is uncertain. The ends were cut back, 0 bases at V and 2 bases at J, with 9 bases in the middle. Germline assignment: CDR1 SGHRS and CDR2 YFSETQ. The CDR3 has 15 amino acids. The CDR3 nucleotides read TGCGCCAGCAGCTTGGTGGCAGAGGCTGGAAACACCATATATTTT. Translation gives CASSLVAEAGNTIYF.

The CDR3 spells CASSHGLWGLARAGELFF. Here the CDR3 DNA reads TGTGCCAGCAGTCATGGGTTGTGGGGACTAGCTAGGGCCGGGGAGCTGTTTTTT. This chain uses TRBV28 with TRBJ2-2; 9 nucleotides match TRBD2. CDR3 size: 18 residues. The germline gives CDR1 MDHEN, CDR2 SYDVKM. V shed 5 bases and J 6 bases; nucleotides not matched to a gene: 16.

The rearrangement links TRBV7-2 to TRBJ2-1; 10 bases align to TRBD1. The CDR3 totals 17 residues. In germline, CDR1 is SGHTA, CDR2 FQGNSA. J gave up 8 bases and V 0 bases, and 10 bases lay outside the gene matches. The CDR3 DNA sequence: TGTGCCAGCAGCTTAGCGGGACTGGGGACAGGGGCGTATGAGCAGTTCTTC. Its translation: CASSLAGLGTGAYEQFF.

V usage is TRBV7-9 and J usage is TRBJ2-5; 8 nucleotides agree with TRBD1. The J call is uncertain, as TRBJ2-7 better fits the DNA end. CDR3 length: 15 residues. The germline gives CDR1 SEHNR, CDR2 FQNEAQ (reference sequence). The CDR3 sequence: CASSAGDRSPYEQYF. The CDR3 nucleotides are TGTGCCAGCAGCGCAGGGGACAGGTCCCCCTACGAGCAGTACTTC.

J is TRBJ2-1 and V is TRBV6-6; 12 positions agree with TRBD2. J gave up 4 bases and V 8 bases, and 3 bases lay outside the gene matches. Germline V gene sequence: CDR1 MNHNY, CDR2 SVGAGI (reference sequence). The CDR3 spans 14 residues. CDR3 residues: CASLAGGPYNEQFF. The CDR3 coding sequence is TGTGCCAGCCTAGCGGGAGGGCCGTACAATGAGCAGTTCTTC.

V is TRBV30 and J is TRBJ2-7; possible D gene TRBD1, 6 bases. Germline V gene sequence: CDR1 GTSNPN, CDR2 SVGIG (reference sequence). Trimming left V 2 bases short and J 2 bases short, with 13 bases between. The CDR3 is made up of 14 amino acids. The CDR3 reads CAWSKGRGTYEQYF. The CDR3 region has the DNA TGTGCCTGGAGTAAGGGCAGGGGAACCTACGAGCAGTACTTC.

This chain's CDR3 is CASSQVRGSGDEQFF. The CDR3 coding sequence is TGCGCCAGCAGCCAAGTCAGGGGTAGCGGGGATGAGCAGTTCTTC. The V gene is TRBV4-3, the J gene TRBJ2-1, with 8 positions matching TRBD2. This CDR3 comprises 15 residues. V lost 1 base, J lost 8 bases, and 7 bases stayed unmatched. CDR1 is LGHNA, CDR2 YSLEER, per germline.

The chain recombines TRBV19 with TRBJ2-6; 10 nucleotides align to TRBD1. Looked up from germline, CDR1 is LNHDA and CDR2 is SQIVND (reference sequence). This CDR3 region has 16 residues. The V gene end was trimmed by 5 bases and the J gene end by 4 bases; junction bases not matched to a gene: 5. In DNA form, the CDR3 reads TGTGCCAGTAGTCCGACAGGGGGCTTCGGGGCCAACGTCCTGACTTTC. Protein: CASSPTGGFGANVLTF.

The table lists this clone with a few counts. J is TRBJ1-3 and V is TRBV15; TRBD1 aligns across 9 bases. The V gene end was trimmed by 3 bases and the J gene end by 2 bases; junction bases not matched to a gene: 2. The CDR3 spans 15 residues. Germline V gives CDR1 LNHNV, CDR2 YYDKDF (reference sequence). For the CDR3, the DNA is TGTGCCACCAGCAGGGACAGGGGAGCTGGAAACACCATATATTTT. Its protein product is CATSRDRGAGNTIYF.

This clone was recorded a few times. V is TRBV18 and J is TRBJ2-1, with D hard to call. Trimming shortened V by 2 bases and J by 10 bases, and 12 bases separated the two germline ends. CDR1 and CDR2 from the germline V gene are KGHSH and LQKENI. The CDR3 has 13 amino acids. The CDR3 sequence: CASSPEIAGEQFF. CDR3 nucleotide sequence: TGTGCCAGCTCACCAGAGATCGCCGGGGAGCAGTTCTTC.

For the CDR3, the DNA is TGCGCCAGCAGCCAACAGGGGGCAGGGGAGCAGTACTTC. Protein sequence: CASSQQGAGEQYF. The chain recombines TRBV4-1 with TRBJ2-7; 8 nucleotides agree with TRBD1. The CDR3 contains 13 residues. J lost 7 bases, V lost 2 bases, and 4 bases had no gene match. The germline gives CDR1 MGHRA, CDR2 YSYEKL.

The V gene is TRBV28, the J gene TRBJ1-2, with D uncertain. CDR1 MDHEN and CDR2 SYDVKM come from the germline V gene. The CDR3 loop spans 14 amino acids. The germline V and J ends were trimmed by 2 bases and 1 base, with 8 bases remaining between them. The CDR3 DNA follows: TGTGCCAGCAGTTTACCCCACAGTAACTATGGCTACACCTTC. It codes for CASSLPHSNYGYTF.

The gene calls are TRBV5-1 and TRBJ1-2; the match to TRBD1 covers 7 bases. There are 14 residues in the CDR3. Trimming removed 5 bases from V and 4 bases from J; junction bases left unmatched: 8. Germline V gene data show CDR1 as SGHRS and CDR2 as YFSETQ. The CDR3 region has the DNA TGCGCCAGCAGACAAACCGGGACAGTCTATGGCTACACCTTC. It yields the protein CASRQTGTVYGYTF.

The gene calls are TRBV30 and TRBJ1-3; the D gene is possibly TRBD1 (5 bases). Germline CDR1 reads GTSNPN; CDR2 reads SVGIG (reference sequence). There are 14 residues in the CDR3. Trimming took off 3 bases at V and 4 bases at J, with 13 bases between the two ends. The CDR3 reads CAWSDLTVGNTIYF. The CDR3 DNA is TGTGCCTGGAGCGATTTGACAGTCGGAAACACCATATATTTT.

V and J are TRBV12-5 and TRBJ2-7, with 11 nucleotides matching TRBD2. The germline CDR1 and CDR2 sequences are LGHNT and FRNRAP. The CDR3 consists of 15 residues. V lost 3 bases, J lost 5 bases, and 6 bases stayed unmatched. The CDR3 nucleotides read TGTGCTAGTGGTTTTATGACTAGCGGGACTGACGAGCAGTACTTC. Protein: CASGFMTSGTDEQYF.

J is TRBJ1-4 and V is TRBV5-1; D not certain. V was cut by 0 bases and J by 7 bases, with 10 bases left in between. The CDR3 loop spans 14 amino acids. From germline, CDR1 is SGHRS and CDR2 YFSETQ. The CDR3 sequence: CASSLGAQPEKLFF. CDR3 nucleotides: TGCGCCAGCAGCTTGGGGGCTCAGCCTGAAAAACTGTTTTTT.

This rearrangement joins TRBV6-5 to TRBJ2-7; TRBD1 agrees at 7 bases. The CDR3 covers 15 residues. V was clipped by 4 bases and J by 0 bases; unmatched bases: 6. CDR1 is MNHEY and CDR2 is SVGAGI in the germline V gene. In DNA, the CDR3 is TGTGCCAGCAGTTCCAGGACAGGCAGCTCCTACGAGCAGTACTTC. Its protein product is CASSSRTGSSYEQYF.